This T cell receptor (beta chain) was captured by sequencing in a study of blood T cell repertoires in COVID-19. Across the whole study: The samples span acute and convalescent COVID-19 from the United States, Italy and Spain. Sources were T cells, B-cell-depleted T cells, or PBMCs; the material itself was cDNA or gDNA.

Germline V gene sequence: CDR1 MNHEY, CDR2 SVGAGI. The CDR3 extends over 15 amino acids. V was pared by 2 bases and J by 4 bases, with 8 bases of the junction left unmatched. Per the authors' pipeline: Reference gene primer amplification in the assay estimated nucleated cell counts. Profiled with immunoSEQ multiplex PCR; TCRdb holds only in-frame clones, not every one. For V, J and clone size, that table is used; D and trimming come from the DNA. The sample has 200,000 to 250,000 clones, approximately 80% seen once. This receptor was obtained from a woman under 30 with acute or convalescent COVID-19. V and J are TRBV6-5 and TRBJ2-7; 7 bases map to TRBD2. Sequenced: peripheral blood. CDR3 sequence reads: CASSYVGGRLYEQYF. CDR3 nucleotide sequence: TGTGCCAGCAGTTACGTTGGCGGGAGACTATACGAGCAGTACTTC.